The 28 T cell receptor beta chains below all came from one sample that was sequenced in a study of blood T cells in healthy people across ages. The second PCR ran roughly 7 to 11 cycles with a sample-barcoded 5' primer and J-beta primers. MiXCR, run by TCRdb on the 5' RACE reads, gives a single entry per CDR3 protein. This sample carries hundreds of thousands of distinct CDR3 sequences, 52% of them seen once, and the ten largest clones take around an eighth. Input material: blood. All receptors come from a woman at least 80 years old in good health.

In the case of this clonotype: A much bigger clone sits one base away, suggesting this may be a read error. The chain has TRBV28 and TRBJ1-2; 9 bases align to TRBD1. Germline CDR1 MDHEN, CDR2 SYDVKM. The CDR3 consists of 15 residues. This CDR3 is CACSFPTGTGYGYTF. CDR3 sequence (DNA): TGTGCCTGCAGCTTTCCGACCGGGACAGGGTATGGCTACACCTTC.

In its sample, this clonotype was seen many times. CDR3: CASSPGPGNTQYF. The CDR3 DNA follows: TGTGCCAGCAGCCCAGGACCAGGGAATACGCAGTATTTT. J is TRBJ2-3 and V is TRBV3-1; possibly TRBD1 for D (5 bases). The germline V gene encodes CDR1 LGHDT and CDR2 YNNKEL (reference sequence). This CDR3 is built from 13 residues. Between the trimmed V and J ends, which lost 4 bases and 7 bases, there was a span of 12 bases.

As to this clonotype: A much larger clone lies one base from this, so it may be a read error. The chain uses TRBV24-1 and TRBJ2-7, with TRBD2 matching over 13 bases. Germline CDR1 KGHDR, CDR2 SFDVKD. V was clipped by 7 bases and J by 7 bases; unmatched bases: 6. The CDR3 contains 14 residues. For the CDR3, the DNA is TGTGCCACCAGGGGGACTAGCGGGGCCAATGAGCAGTACTTC. Protein: CATRGTSGANEQYF.

The rearrangement links TRBV20-1 to TRBJ2-7, with 8 positions matching TRBD1. CDR3 size: 14 residues. Trimming removed 3 bases from V and 2 bases from J; junction bases left unmatched: 6. Looked up from germline, CDR1 is DFQATT and CDR2 is SNEGSKA (reference sequence). The CDR3 sequence is CSASGTGKTYEQYF. The CDR3 nucleotides are TGCAGTGCTAGCGGGACAGGAAAAACCTACGAGCAGTACTTC.

As for this clonotype: It may be a read error: a sequence one base away is much more abundant. The chain is built from TRBV7-2 and TRBJ2-1, with TRBD1 identical over 7 bases. Germline assignment: CDR1 SGHTA and CDR2 FQGNSA. CDR3 length equals 15 residues. The CDR3 loop reads CANSWDRGEYNEQFF. In DNA form, the CDR3 reads TGTGCCAACAGCTGGGACAGAGGGGAATACAATGAGCAGTTCTTC.

This clonotype was seen at least ten times. The chain recombines TRBV7-9 with TRBJ1-4; 10 bases are shared with TRBD1. CDR1 and CDR2 (germline): SEHNR, FQNEAQ (reference sequence). The CDR3 is 16 amino acids. V lost 3 bases to trimming and J lost 7 bases; unmatched junction nucleotides: 8. DNA of the CDR3: TGTGCCAGCAGCTTGGGACAGGGGAACCTCGGTGAAAAACTGTTTTTT. Protein product: CASSLGQGNLGEKLFF.

The chain is built from TRBV5-1 and TRBJ2-2; D is perhaps TRBD1 (5 bases). The CDR3 is 15 residues long. CDR1 is SGHRS and CDR2 is YFSETQ in the germline V gene. The V end lost 5 bases, the J end lost 3 bases, and 14 bases lay between the germline ends. CDR3 loop: CASRESGRYTGELFF. The CDR3 nucleotides are TGCGCCAGCAGGGAGTCAGGGCGGTACACCGGGGAGCTGTTTTTT.

This chain uses TRBV21-1 with TRBJ1-2; the table's D call, TRBD1, has no DNA check behind it. TRBV21-1 counts as a pseudogene. The CDR3 is 19 amino acids. The CDR3 DNA sequence: TGTGCCAGCAGCCCGAAGCACCCCAAAACAGGGGCATCTAACTATGGCTACACCTTC. It yields the protein CASSPKHPKTGASNYGYTF.

The CDR3 is CASSQSGQANSPLHF. Written as DNA, the CDR3 is TGTGCCAGCAGTCAATCGGGACAGGCTAATTCACCCCTCCACTTT. The chain employs TRBV5-5 and TRBJ1-6, with 8 bases lining up with TRBD1. The V segment lost 5 bases and the J segment 6 bases; nucleotides outside the gene matches: 7. The length of the CDR3 is 15 residues. Germline V gene sequence: CDR1 SGHKS, CDR2 YYEKEE (reference sequence).

The J gene is TRBJ2-3, the V gene TRBV25-1; D is undetermined. Germline V gene lookup returns CDR1 MGHDK and CDR2 SYGVNS. This CDR3 is built from 13 residues. The V gene lost 1 base and the J gene lost 10 bases, with 12 bases spanning the gap. CDR3 in DNA: TGTGCCAGCAGTGAATCTGCGAACGAGCCGCAGTATTTT. This encodes CASSESANEPQYF.

The chain is built from TRBV5-6 and TRBJ1-6; 7 nucleotides agree with TRBD1. Germline CDR1 reads SGHDT; CDR2 reads YYEEEE. The V segment lost 0 bases and the J segment 1 base; nucleotides outside the gene matches: 4. The CDR3 consists of 17 residues. CDR3: CASSLVGGQSYNSPLHF. CDR3 DNA: TGTGCCAGCAGCTTGGTCGGGGGACAGTCCTATAATTCACCCCTCCACTTT.

This clonotype has just one count. A much larger clone is a single base away; this may be a read error. The chain links TRBV7-8 to TRBJ2-4; D perhaps matches TRBD1 (5 bases). Germline V gene data show CDR1 as SGHVS and CDR2 as FQNEAQ. This CDR3 is built from 17 residues. Trimming took off 1 base at V and 13 bases at J, with 26 bases between the two ends. The CDR3 DNA follows: TGTGCCAGCAGCTTAGGGGGCGCCCCGTCCATGCACAATGAGCAGTACTTC. Translating gives CASSLGGAPSMHNEQYF.

V usage is TRBV20-1 and J usage is TRBJ2-7; D gene ambiguous. V was pared by 1 base and J by 0 bases, with 10 bases between. CDR1 DFQATT and CDR2 SNEGSKA come from the germline V gene (reference sequence). The CDR3 has 14 residues. The CDR3 DNA reads as TGCAGTGCTAGAGGGGGTGTTAGCTCCTACGAGCAGTACTTC. It encodes CSARGGVSSYEQYF.

This clonotype was observed many times. The chain combines TRBV12-3 or TRBV12-4 with TRBJ2-7; a weak D match, TRBD1 (5 bases). V lost 3 bases to trimming and J lost 7 bases, with 13 bases between them. The CDR3 has 13 residues. The CDR3 sequence: CASSLQGRKEQYF. CDR3 nucleotide sequence: TGTGCCAGCAGTTTGCAGGGAAGGAAAGAGCAGTACTTC.

With regard to this clonotype: A much larger clone lies a single base off, so this may be a read error. V gene TRBV27 combines with J gene TRBJ2-1, with a tentative D call TRBD2 (5 bases). Germline V lookup: CDR1 MNHEY, CDR2 SMNVEV (reference sequence). The CDR3 is 15 amino acids. The CDR3 protein is CASSYGVPIYNGQFF. The CDR3 DNA reads TGTGCCAGCAGTTACGGGGTCCCTATCTACAATGGGCAGTTCTTC.

V usage is TRBV24-1 and J usage is TRBJ2-5; 11 positions match TRBD2. The length of the CDR3 is 16 residues. Germline CDR1 reads KGHDR; CDR2 reads SFDVKD. J lost 2 bases, V lost 0 bases, and 1 base had no gene match. The CDR3 DNA sequence: TGTGCCACCAGTGATTTGGGACTAGCGGGTCAAGAGACCCAGTACTTC. It specifies CATSDLGLAGQETQYF.

The chain combines TRBV2 with TRBJ2-5, with TRBD1 identical over 9 bases. Looked up from germline, CDR1 is SNHLY and CDR2 is FYNNEI. With V trimmed by 4 bases and J by 13 bases, 16 bases remained unmatched. CDR3 length: 15 residues. CDR3 in DNA: TGTGCCAGCAGTGCATCGCGGACAGGGGAAGCCCGGTCGTACTTC. This translates into CASSASRTGEARSYF.

This clonotype was detected once. This chain joins TRBV5-1 and TRBJ2-5; D might be TRBD1 (6 bases). From germline, CDR1 is SGHRS and CDR2 YFSETQ. Trimming took off 0 bases at V and 5 bases at J, with 14 bases between the two ends. This CDR3 is built from 15 residues. CDR3 loop: CASSLVGQTHETQYF. The CDR3 DNA follows: TGCGCCAGCAGCTTGGTGGGACAAACCCACGAGACCCAGTACTTC. Supplemented by reference TRBV5-1 and TRBJ2-5, the full variable domain reads KAGVTQTPRYLIKTRGQQVTLSCSPISGHRSVSWYQQTPGQGLQFLFEYFSETQRNKGNFPGRFSGRQFSNSRSEMNVSTLELGDSALYLCASSLVGQTHETQYFGPGTRLLVL.

This clonotype was seen repeatedly, ten times or more. The rearrangement uses TRBV20-1 and TRBJ2-6; D is unresolved. Germline V gives CDR1 DFQATT, CDR2 SNEGSKA (reference sequence). V was shortened by 5 bases and J by 1 base, with 9 bases between the two germline ends. The CDR3 length is 14 residues. CDR3 sequence: CSAPKASGANVLTF. In DNA form, the CDR3 reads TGCAGTGCTCCAAAGGCGTCTGGGGCCAACGTCCTGACTTTC.

Turning to this clonotype: A much larger clone is a single base away; this may be a read error. Here the CDR3 DNA reads TGTGCCAGCAGGTATCGGACAGGGCACTATGGCTACACCTTC. Translated, it gives CASRYRTGHYGYTF. V is TRBV6-6 and J is TRBJ1-2; 8 nucleotides line up with TRBD1. Germline assignment: CDR1 MNHNY and CDR2 SVGAGI (reference sequence). The J segment lost 3 bases and the V segment lost 6 bases, leaving 6 bases of the junction unmatched. The CDR3 is 14 residues long.

Comments on this clonotype: Possible read error: a much larger clone is one base away. The chain combines TRBV20-1 with TRBJ1-6, with 7 bases aligning to TRBD1. CDR3 length equals 16 residues. Germline trimming cut 0 bases from V and 8 bases from J; bases unmatched to any gene: 10. Per germline, CDR1 DFQATT and CDR2 SNEGSKA (reference sequence). CDR3: CSARESTQGNDSPLHF. CDR3 DNA: TGCAGTGCTAGAGAATCCACACAGGGGAATGATTCACCCCTCCACTTT.

This clonotype was detected ten times or more. The J gene is TRBJ2-1, the V gene TRBV7-9; 7 bases fit TRBD2. This CDR3 spans 14 amino acids. V was pared by 2 bases and J by 2 bases, with 0 bases of the junction left unmatched. Per the germline V gene, CDR1 is SEHNR and CDR2 is FQNEAQ (reference sequence). The CDR3 loop reads CASSLLAAYNEQFF. DNA of the CDR3: TGTGCCAGCAGCTTACTAGCGGCCTACAATGAGCAGTTCTTC.

As regards this clonotype: Since a much larger clone is just one base distant, this may be a read error. This sequence joins TRBV2 and TRBJ2-7, with D perhaps matching TRBD2 (5 bases). CDR1 is SNHLY and CDR2 is FYNNEI in the germline V gene. The CDR3 covers 13 residues. CDR3 amino acids: CASRLKDSYGQYF. DNA of the CDR3: TGTGCCAGCAGGCTAAAGGACTCCTACGGGCAGTACTTC.

This chain uses TRBV7-2 with TRBJ1-2, with 10 positions matching TRBD1. The germline CDR1 and CDR2 sequences are SGHTA and FQGNSA. V lost 10 bases to trimming and J lost 3 bases; unmatched junction nucleotides: 11. This CDR3 contains 15 residues. CDR3 sequence reads: CANSSTDRGDYGYTF. CDR3 nucleotides: TGTGCCAACAGTTCCACGGACAGGGGGGACTATGGCTACACCTTC. The full variable domain, with the rest looked up from reference TRBV7-2 and TRBJ1-2, is GAGVSQSPSNKVTEKGKDVELRCDPISGHTALYWYRQSLGQGLEFLIYFQGNSAPDKSGLPSDRFSAERTGGSVSTLTIQRTQQEDSAVYLCANSSTDRGDYGYTFGSGTRLTVV.

V gene TRBV12-3 or TRBV12-4 combines with J gene TRBJ1-1, with no clear D. V dropped 1 base and J dropped 6 bases, with 12 bases sitting between them. CDR3 length equals 14 residues. CDR3 protein: CASSLGRPPSEAFF. The DNA of the CDR3 is TGTGCCAGCAGTTTAGGGAGACCGCCCTCTGAAGCTTTCTTT.

V and J are TRBV9 and TRBJ2-1, with D perhaps assigned TRBD1 or TRBD2 (5 bases each). The V gene's germline CDR1 is SGDLS and CDR2 YYNGEE. Trimming took 3 bases from V and 2 from J, leaving 15 bases between them. The CDR3 totals 16 residues. The CDR3 region is CASSARGTSTYNEQFF. The DNA of the CDR3 is TGTGCCAGCAGCGCAAGAGGGACGTCGACCTACAATGAGCAGTTCTTC.

In the case of this clonotype: Since a much larger clone is just one base distant, this may be a read error. The chain employs TRBV20-1 and TRBJ2-7, with 12 positions matching TRBD2. There are 20 residues in the CDR3. Germline-derived CDR1 and CDR2 are DFQATT and SNEGSKA (reference sequence). The CDR3 DNA follows: TGCGGTGCTAGATCCCTTGCTCCCGGGACTAGCGGGCCTGATTTCTACGAGCAGTACTTC. It is translated as CGARSLAPGTSGPDFYEQYF.

V usage is TRBV29-1 and J usage is TRBJ1-5; a possible D gene is TRBD1 (6 bases). Trimming removed 6 bases at V and 6 bases at J, with 18 bases between. The CDR3 is 14 amino acids. Germline V gene sequence: CDR1 SQVTM, CDR2 ANQGSEA. CDR3 protein: CSVILSGGRQPQHF. The CDR3, as DNA: TGCAGCGTGATCTTGTCGGGGGGCCGTCAGCCCCAGCATTTT.